This T cell receptor beta chain came from a study of vaccination and CD4 T cells after COVID-19. Study details: Overlapping spike pools from SARS-CoV-2 and HCoV-NL63, HCoV-OC43 and HCoV-229E served as culture stimuli. For control cultures, the treatment was a CEFX pool, an HIV-1 Nef pool, or no peptide.

For this clonotype: Its cognate antigen is unknown.

The length of the CDR3 is 14 residues. Looked up from germline, CDR1 is SGHAT and CDR2 is FQNNGV. With 4 bases clipped from V and 4 bases from J, the junction kept 4 bases outside the gene matches. The Oncomine TCR Beta short-read assay was applied to DNA of cultured CD4+ T cells. Using its own MiXCR run on the PCR reads, TCRdb lists one record per CDR3 protein. The data show 20,000 to 25,000 distinct CDR3 sequences, approximately 30% seen once. As to time point: late sampling 161 to 241 days after vaccination in a few convalescent patients. The treatment here: approximately nine-day PBMC culture with coronavirus spike peptide pools or control peptides (ViraFEST assay). Cultures of PBMCs, more than 1.5 million per well, were set up with about 10 IU/ml IL-2 and around 9.9 ug/ml peptide pools. Culture proceeded for around ten days, and CD4+ T cells were then isolated by negative selection.

This chain joins TRBV11-2 and TRBJ2-3, with 8 nucleotides matching TRBD2. The source was CD4+ T cells from blood, cultured in vitro, collected about 7 months after SARS-CoV-2 vaccination. The receptor was isolated from a human donor who had recovered from COVID-19. The CDR3 sequence: CASSSGLAADTQYF. The DNA of the CDR3 is TGTGCCAGCAGCTCCGGACTAGCAGCAGATACGCAGTATTTT.